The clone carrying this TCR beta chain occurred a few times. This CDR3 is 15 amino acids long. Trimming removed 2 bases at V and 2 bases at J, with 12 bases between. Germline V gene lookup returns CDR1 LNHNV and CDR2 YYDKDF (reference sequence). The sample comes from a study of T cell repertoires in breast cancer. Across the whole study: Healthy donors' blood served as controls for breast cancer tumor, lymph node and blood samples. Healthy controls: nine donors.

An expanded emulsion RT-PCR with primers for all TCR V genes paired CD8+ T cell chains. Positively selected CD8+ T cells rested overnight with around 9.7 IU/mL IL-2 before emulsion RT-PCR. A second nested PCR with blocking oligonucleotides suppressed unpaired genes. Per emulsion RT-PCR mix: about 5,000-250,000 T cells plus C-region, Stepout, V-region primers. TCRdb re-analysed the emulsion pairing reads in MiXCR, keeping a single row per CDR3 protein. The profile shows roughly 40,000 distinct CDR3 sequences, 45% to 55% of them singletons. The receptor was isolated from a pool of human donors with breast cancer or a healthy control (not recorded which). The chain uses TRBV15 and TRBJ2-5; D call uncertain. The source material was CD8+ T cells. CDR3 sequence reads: CATSRTPGRQETQYF. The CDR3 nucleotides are TGTGCCACCAGCAGAACCCCCGGCAGACAAGAGACCCAGTACTTC.